Reported below is one T cell receptor beta chain. The antigen is unknown. This sample is drawn from a study of lymphopenia after photon versus proton radiotherapy. Study-level points and caveats: Under photons, naive T cells and diversity fell while effector/memory populations rose. After lymphocyte nadir, photon-treated repertoires showed oligoclonal expansion, especially CD8+ Temra. Larger post-nadir TCR diversity loss correlated inversely with survival in deceased patients.

After removal of 4 bases from V and 2 bases from J, the junction contained 8 bases not matched to a gene. Germline V gene lookup returns CDR1 SGDLS and CDR2 YYNGEE. This CDR3 contains 15 residues. Clones were sequenced by immunoSEQ multiplex PCR, and TCRdb holds only the in-frame ones, with some missing. The sample lists around 25,000 clones, 85% seen once, with roughly a sixth in the top ten. This clonotype was obtained from a man aged 55 to 69 with pancreatic cancer. The V call is TRBV9, the J call TRBJ1-2; 7 nucleotides align to TRBD1. Here the sequenced sample was peripheral blood, taken from a patient treated with photon-based radiotherapy. Written as DNA, the CDR3 is TGTGCCAGCAGCCCAGGGGGGAGACAGAACTATGGCTACACCTTC. It yields the protein CASSPGGRQNYGYTF.